Following are 32 T cell receptor beta chains from one sample sequenced in a study of immune evolution from preneoplasia to lung adenocarcinoma. Sequenced by immunoSEQ multiplex PCR; TCRdb stores in-frame clones only, minus some. The data hold under 6,500 clones, with around 78% observed a single time. Sequencing input: FFPE minimally invasive lung adenocarcinoma tissue. These receptors all stem from a person aged 60 to 80 with lung adenocarcinoma.

The V gene is TRBV28, the J gene TRBJ1-5, with D tentatively TRBD1 (5 bases). This CDR3 spans 14 amino acids. Trimming took 5 bases from V and 0 from J, leaving 8 bases between them. The germline V gene encodes CDR1 MDHEN and CDR2 SYDVKM. The chain's CDR3 is CASSRGVSNQPQHF. In nucleotides, the CDR3 is TGTGCCAGCAGTCGGGGGGTTAGCAATCAGCCCCAGCATTTT.

Written as DNA, the CDR3 is TGCGCCAGCAGCTCGAGGGGGGAGGTGAACACTGAAGCTTTCTTT. This encodes CASSSRGEVNTEAFF. The J gene is TRBJ1-1, the V gene TRBV5-1; TRBD1 is a possible D gene (6 bases). CDR1 SGHRS and CDR2 YFSETQ come from the germline V gene. The V end lost 3 bases, the J end lost 0 bases, and 12 bases lay between the germline ends. The CDR3 is 15 amino acids.

The CDR3 DNA sequence: TGTGCCAGCAACCCGGGGGTAACTAATGAAAAACTGTTTTTT. Translated: CASNPGVTNEKLFF. V is TRBV11-2 and J is TRBJ1-4; tentative D call: TRBD1 (5 bases). The CDR3 is 14 amino acids. The ends were cut back, 7 bases at V and 1 base at J, with 10 bases in the middle. In germline, CDR1 is SGHAT, CDR2 FQNNGV.

The chain uses TRBV29-1 and TRBJ2-1; D is perhaps TRBD1 or TRBD2 (5 bases each). CDR1 is SQVTM and CDR2 is ANQGSEA in the germline V gene. Trimming took off 3 bases at V and 8 bases at J, with 17 bases between the two ends. CDR3 length: 14 residues. The DNA of the CDR3 is TGCAGCGTTGATCTTCCTTCGGGGCCTCATGAGCAGTTCTTC. Residues: CSVDLPSGPHEQFF.

CDR3 DNA: TGTGCCAGCAGTGTGCGGTTGAATCAGCCCCAGCATTTT. This translates into CASSVRLNQPQHF. The genes are TRBV6-1 and TRBJ1-5; the D is unclear. The V gene's germline CDR1 is MNHNS and CDR2 SASEGT. CDR3 size: 13 residues. The ends were cut back, 4 bases at V and 4 bases at J, with 8 bases in the middle.

J is TRBJ1-2 and V is TRBV19; 7 nucleotides align to TRBD1. The germline gives CDR1 LNHDA, CDR2 SQIVND (reference sequence). The CDR3 runs 15 residues. After removal of 8 bases from V and 4 bases from J, the junction contained 13 bases not matched to a gene. CDR3 DNA sequence: TGTGCCAGTTATCCTTCCAGGGGGAACCTCTATGGCTACACCTTC. Translation: CASYPSRGNLYGYTF.

The V gene is TRBV5-1, the J gene TRBJ1-6; TRBD1 agrees at 7 bases. This CDR3 contains 12 residues. V shed 10 bases, J shed 10 bases, and the junction held 8 bases outside the gene matches. CDR1 is SGHRS, CDR2 YFSETQ, per germline. CDR3 DNA sequence: TGCGCCTGTCGACAGGGTGAGTCACCCCTCCACTTT. Translation gives CACRQGESPLHF.

The chain couples TRBV5-1 to TRBJ2-7; 11 nucleotides match TRBD2. The CDR3 has 16 amino acids. V was pared by 0 bases and J by 1 base, with 3 bases of the junction left unmatched. Germline lookup yields CDR1 SGHRS and CDR2 YFSETQ. CDR3 region: CASSLVASGGSYEQYF. Here the CDR3 DNA reads TGCGCCAGCAGCTTGGTAGCTAGCGGGGGGTCCTACGAGCAGTACTTC.

This rearrangement joins TRBV4-3 to TRBJ1-5; tentative D call: TRBD1 (6 bases). Trimming shortened V by 0 bases and J by 4 bases, and 10 bases separated the two germline ends. Germline loops: CDR1 LGHNA, CDR2 YSLEER. This CDR3 has 15 amino acids. This CDR3 is CASSQEWTDNQPQHF. The CDR3 nucleotides read TGCGCCAGCAGCCAAGAGTGGACAGATAATCAGCCCCAGCATTTT.

CDR3 sequence (DNA): TGCGCCAGCTCTAAGGGCCCAAATCAGCCCCAGCATTTT. Translation: CASSKGPNQPQHF. The V gene is TRBV5-1, the J gene TRBJ1-5, with D unclear. Trimming pared 7 bases from V and 4 bases from J, leaving 12 bases between. The CDR3 length is 13 residues. Per the germline V gene, CDR1 is SGHRS and CDR2 is YFSETQ.

The V call is TRBV6-4, the J call TRBJ2-3; D might be TRBD1 (6 bases). Germline-derived CDR1 and CDR2 are MRHNA and SNTAGT. Trimming took 0 bases from V and 2 from J, leaving 9 bases between them. CDR3 length: 15 amino acids. CDR3 sequence reads: CASSDSKGDTDTQYF. The CDR3 DNA is TGTGCCAGCAGTGACTCAAAGGGGGACACAGATACGCAGTATTTT.

This chain connects TRBV7-9 to TRBJ2-3; unclear D gene. Trimming took 5 bases from V and 0 from J, leaving 6 bases between them. The germline V gene encodes CDR1 SEHNR and CDR2 FQNEAQ (reference sequence). The length of the CDR3 is 13 residues. In DNA form, the CDR3 reads TGTGCCAGCAGCCCGGGTAGCACAGATACGCAGTATTTT. As protein: CASSPGSTDTQYF. Complete variable domain (other parts from reference TRBV7-9 and TRBJ2-3): DTGVSQNPRHKITKRGQNVTFRCDPISEHNRLYWYRQTLGQGPEFLTYFQNEAQLEKSRLLSDRFSAERPKGSFSTLEIQRTEQGDSAMYLCASSPGSTDTQYFGPGTRLTVL.

The chain combines TRBV15 with TRBJ2-1; 7 bases line up with TRBD1. V was pared by 3 bases and J by 0 bases, with 14 bases of the junction left unmatched. Germline CDR1 reads LNHNV; CDR2 reads YYDKDF (reference sequence). The CDR3 loop spans 19 amino acids. CDR3 residues: CATSRRGGPHPNSYNEQFF. CDR3 nucleotides: TGTGCCACCAGCAGGAGAGGGGGCCCGCATCCCAACTCCTACAATGAGCAGTTCTTC. The full variable domain, in which reference TRBV15 and TRBJ2-1 provide the parts outside the CDR3, is DAMVIQNPRYQVTQFGKPVTLSCSQTLNHNVMYWYQQKSSQAPKLLFHYYDKDFNNEADTPDNFQSRRPNTSFCFLDIRSPGLGDTAMYLCATSRRGGPHPNSYNEQFFGPGTRLTVL.

This chain joins TRBV4-1 and TRBJ1-2; 7 bases fit TRBD1. Germline-derived CDR1 and CDR2 are MGHRA and YSYEKL. V lost 1 base, J lost 6 bases, and 8 bases stayed unmatched. This CDR3 is built from 15 residues. CDR3 region: CASSQGLQGKDGYTF. The CDR3 nucleotides are TGCGCCAGCAGCCAAGGTTTACAGGGGAAAGATGGCTACACCTTC.

V usage is TRBV30 and J usage is TRBJ2-7, with 9 bases fitting TRBD2. The CDR3 contains 12 residues. The ends lost 8 bases at V and 3 bases at J; junction bases unmatched: 5. Germline CDR1 is GTSNPN and CDR2 is SVGIG (reference sequence). The CDR3 coding sequence is TGTGCCGGTTATAGCGGGAGCTACGAGCAGTACTTC. Amino acid sequence: CAGYSGSYEQYF.

The chain joins TRBV6-6 to TRBJ2-7; 11 nucleotides align to TRBD2. Germline assignment: CDR1 MNHNY and CDR2 SVGAGI (reference sequence). The CDR3 contains 15 residues. Germline trimming cut 6 bases from V and 5 bases from J; bases unmatched to any gene: 9. As DNA, the CDR3 is TGTGCCAGCAGAGATACTAGCGGGAGCAGCGACGAGCAGTACTTC. This sequence encodes CASRDTSGSSDEQYF.

This rearrangement joins TRBV5-4 to TRBJ2-5; TRBD1 aligns across 8 bases. CDR1 SGHNT and CDR2 YYREEE come from the germline V gene (reference sequence). This CDR3 is 17 amino acids long. The ends lost 4 bases at V and 5 bases at J; junction bases unmatched: 16. The CDR3 sequence is CASSLKIGQGSVETQYF. The CDR3, as DNA: TGTGCCAGCAGCCTGAAGATTGGACAGGGCAGTGTTGAGACCCAGTACTTC. Complete variable domain (other parts from reference TRBV5-4 and TRBJ2-5): ETGVTQSPTHLIKTRGQQVTLRCSSQSGHNTVSWYQQALGQGPQFIFQYYREEENGRGNFPPRFSGLQFPNYSSELNVNALELDDSALYLCASSLKIGQGSVETQYFGPGTRLLVL.

In its sample, this clone was seen once. The gene calls are TRBV29-1 and TRBJ2-5; perhaps D is TRBD1 or TRBD2 (6 bases each). Germline CDR1 and CDR2: SQVTM and ANQGSEA. V lost 6 bases and J 5 bases, leaving 19 bases between the germline ends. The CDR3 is 14 amino acids. In DNA, the CDR3 is TGCAGCGTCGACGGCTCCGGGGGCGGGGAGACCCAGTACTTC. It is translated as CSVDGSGGGETQYF.

V and J are TRBV18 and TRBJ2-7; the D is unclear. CDR3 length: 15 amino acids. In germline, CDR1 is KGHSH, CDR2 LQKENI. Trimming removed 1 base from V and 2 bases from J, with 12 bases in between. CDR3 amino acids: CASSPLSSQAYEQYF. CDR3 nucleotide sequence: TGTGCCAGCTCACCACTCTCGTCGCAGGCCTACGAGCAGTACTTC.

V is TRBV11-3 and J is TRBJ2-5, with TRBD1 matching over 9 bases. The trim removed 3 bases at V and 5 bases at J, leaving 10 bases unmatched. In germline, CDR1 is SGHNT, CDR2 YENEEA. This CDR3 is 16 amino acids long. The DNA of the CDR3 is TGTGCCAGCAGCTTTGGGATACAGGGGGCGTCGGAGACCCAGTACTTC. Translation gives CASSFGIQGASETQYF.

This clone is labeled medium-sized. The chain has TRBV7-9 and TRBJ2-1, with 12 bases that match TRBD1. V lost 7 bases and J lost 7; bases outside the gene matches: 14. CDR3 size: 17 residues. Germline values: CDR1 SEHNR, CDR2 FQNEAQ (reference sequence). In DNA, the CDR3 is TGTGCCAGCACCGAACCGGGACAGGGGGCCCGGTGGAATGAGCAGTTCTTC. This gives the protein CASTEPGQGARWNEQFF.

The chain joins TRBV21-1 to TRBJ1-5. TRBV21-1 is a listed pseudogene. The CDR3 consists of 16 residues. CDR3: CARANTRAGSNQPQHF. As DNA, the CDR3 is TGTGCCAGGGCGAATACAAGGGCTGGTAGCAATCAGCCCCAGCATTTT.

V and J are TRBV11-2 and TRBJ2-7; TRBD2 matches at 7 bases. The CDR3 is 18 residues long. The ends lost 0 bases at V and 2 bases at J; junction bases unmatched: 13. The germline CDR1 and CDR2 sequences are SGHAT and FQNNGV. CDR3 sequence: CASSLELGGKVNTYEQYF. CDR3 DNA sequence: TGTGCCAGCAGCTTAGAATTGGGGGGGAAAGTCAATACCTACGAGCAGTACTTC.

This clone was seen just once. V and J are TRBV7-9 and TRBJ1-2, with 9 bases lining up with TRBD1. Unmatched junction bases numbered 12, after V lost 8 bases and J lost 8 bases. The V gene's germline CDR1 is SEHNR and CDR2 FQNEAQ (reference sequence). The CDR3 covers 14 residues. The CDR3 loop reads CASGLTGGLGGYTF. The CDR3 nucleotides read TGTGCCAGCGGTTTAACAGGGGGCCTCGGAGGCTACACCTTC.

The chain employs TRBV29-1 and TRBJ2-7, with D uncertain. V lost 5 bases and J 3 bases, leaving 8 bases between the germline ends. The CDR3 has 11 amino acids. Looked up from germline, CDR1 is SQVTM and CDR2 is ANQGSEA. CDR3 sequence: CSVLGNYEQYF. CDR3 DNA: TGCAGCGTTCTGGGCAACTACGAGCAGTACTTC.

This rearrangement joins TRBV18 to TRBJ2-7, with TRBD2 matching 12 bases. The CDR3 runs 16 residues. Germline CDR1 and CDR2: KGHSH and LQKENI. Trimming removed 3 bases from V and 5 bases from J; junction bases left unmatched: 8. In DNA, the CDR3 is TGTGCCAGCTCACCGCGGACTAGCGGGATCAGTCACGAGCAGTACTTC. It specifies CASSPRTSGISHEQYF.

The chain employs TRBV7-6 and TRBJ1-1; 9 nucleotides match TRBD1. After removal of 5 bases from V and 4 bases from J, the junction contained 5 bases not matched to a gene. The CDR3 contains 14 residues. Germline-derived CDR1 and CDR2 are SGHVS and FNYEAQ. For the CDR3, the DNA is TGTGCCAGCAGCCCTCGGACAGGGGCCACTGAAGCTTTCTTT. Residues: CASSPRTGATEAFF.

The chain uses TRBV28 and TRBJ1-2; D might be TRBD1 (5 bases). Germline V gene lookup returns CDR1 MDHEN and CDR2 SYDVKM. This CDR3 is 15 amino acids long. V dropped 4 bases and J dropped 4 bases, with 16 bases sitting between them. The CDR3 sequence is CASSYLQANTYGYTF. Here the CDR3 DNA reads TGTGCCAGCAGTTACCTACAGGCTAACACCTATGGCTACACCTTC.

Only a few counts were recorded for this clone. The V and J genes are TRBV5-1 and TRBJ1-4, with a tentative D call TRBD1 (5 bases). Germline V CDR1 and CDR2: SGHRS, YFSETQ. This CDR3 contains 16 residues. With 1 base removed from V and 8 bases from J, the gap between germline ends came to 18 bases. The CDR3 nucleotides read TGCGCCAGCAGCTTGCTTGGACGAGGGGAAGGGGAAAAACTGTTTTTT. Translation gives CASSLLGRGEGEKLFF.

The chain joins TRBV30 to TRBJ1-1, with a possible D match to TRBD1 (5 bases). V shed 4 bases and J shed 5 bases, with 11 bases lying between them. Germline CDR1 is GTSNPN and CDR2 is SVGIG (reference sequence). There are 12 residues in the CDR3. CDR3 region: CAWIGGGTEAFF. The CDR3 region has the DNA TGTGCCTGGATTGGGGGGGGGACTGAAGCTTTCTTT.

V and J are TRBV11-2 and TRBJ1-3; unclear D gene. The CDR3 is 15 residues long. Germline V gene sequence: CDR1 SGHAT, CDR2 FQNNGV. Trimming left V 0 bases short and J 9 bases short, with 15 bases between. The CDR3 reads CASSLERGTSPTIYF. DNA for the CDR3: TGTGCCAGCAGCTTAGAGCGGGGAACGTCCCCCACCATATATTTT.

CDR3 residues: CASSQAAQGISSYNEQFF. CDR3 coding DNA: TGCGCCAGCAGCCAAGCCGCGCAGGGGATAAGCTCCTACAATGAGCAGTTCTTC. The chain is built from TRBV4-1 and TRBJ2-1; D is perhaps TRBD1 (6 bases). This CDR3 is 18 amino acids long. CDR1 is MGHRA and CDR2 is YSYEKL in the germline V gene. The germline V and J ends were trimmed by 1 base and 0 bases, with 16 bases remaining between them.